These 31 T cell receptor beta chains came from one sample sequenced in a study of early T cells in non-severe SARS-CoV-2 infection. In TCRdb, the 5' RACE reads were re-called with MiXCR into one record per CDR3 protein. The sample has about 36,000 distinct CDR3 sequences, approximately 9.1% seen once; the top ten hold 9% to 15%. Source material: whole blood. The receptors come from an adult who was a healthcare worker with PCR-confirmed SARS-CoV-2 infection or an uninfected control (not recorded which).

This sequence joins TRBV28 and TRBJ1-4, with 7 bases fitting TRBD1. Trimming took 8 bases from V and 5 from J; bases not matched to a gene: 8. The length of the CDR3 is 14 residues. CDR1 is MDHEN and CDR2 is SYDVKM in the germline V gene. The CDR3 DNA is TGTGCCAGCGGGATAACAGGGGTCAATGAAAAACTGTTTTTT. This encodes CASGITGVNEKLFF.

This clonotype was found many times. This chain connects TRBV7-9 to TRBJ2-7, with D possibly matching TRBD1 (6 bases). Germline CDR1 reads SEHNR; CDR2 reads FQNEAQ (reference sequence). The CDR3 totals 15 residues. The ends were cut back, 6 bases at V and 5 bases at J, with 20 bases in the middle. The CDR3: CASSSGQGPGDEQYF. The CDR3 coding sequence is TGTGCCAGCAGTTCCGGGCAGGGTCCAGGGGACGAGCAGTACTTC.

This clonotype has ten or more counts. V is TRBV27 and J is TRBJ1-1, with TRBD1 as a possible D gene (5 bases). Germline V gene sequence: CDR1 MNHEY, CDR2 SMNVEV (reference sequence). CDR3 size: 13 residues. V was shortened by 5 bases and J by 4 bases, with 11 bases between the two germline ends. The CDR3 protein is CASSLQAPTEAFF. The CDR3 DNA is TGTGCCAGCAGTCTACAGGCCCCCACTGAAGCTTTCTTT.

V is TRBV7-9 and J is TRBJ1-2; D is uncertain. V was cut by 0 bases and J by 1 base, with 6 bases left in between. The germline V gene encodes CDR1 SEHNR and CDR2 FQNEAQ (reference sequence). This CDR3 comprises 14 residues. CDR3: CASSLALVNYGYTF. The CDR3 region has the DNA TGTGCCAGCAGCTTAGCGCTTGTTAACTATGGCTACACCTTC.

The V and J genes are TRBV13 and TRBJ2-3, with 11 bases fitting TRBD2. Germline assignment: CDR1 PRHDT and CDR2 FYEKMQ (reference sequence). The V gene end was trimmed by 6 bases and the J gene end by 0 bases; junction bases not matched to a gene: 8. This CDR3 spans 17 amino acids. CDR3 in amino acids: CASSSRLAGPSTDTQYF. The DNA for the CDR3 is TGTGCCAGCAGTTCACGACTAGCGGGACCTAGCACAGATACGCAGTATTTT.

DNA of the CDR3: TGCAGTGCTAGAGGAACCCCAGGGACAGGGAGCGGCTACACCTTC. It is translated as CSARGTPGTGSGYTF. The chain is built from TRBV20-1 and TRBJ1-2; 9 bases align to TRBD1. CDR3 length: 15 amino acids. The V and J ends lost 1 base and 8 bases, in that order; junction bases with no gene match: 11. Germline V gene lookup returns CDR1 DFQATT and CDR2 SNEGSKA (reference sequence).

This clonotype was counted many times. CDR3 DNA sequence: TGTGCCAGCAGTTTCCGGACAGGGGGTATCGGGGAGCTGTTTTTT. This translates into CASSFRTGGIGELFF. The V and J genes are TRBV28 and TRBJ2-2; 10 positions match TRBD1. Germline V gives CDR1 MDHEN, CDR2 SYDVKM. The CDR3 length is 15 residues. V gave up 3 bases and J gave up 7 bases; unmatched junction bases: 5. Variable domain in full (rest from reference TRBV28 and TRBJ2-2): DVKVTQSSRYLVKRTGEKVFLECVQDMDHENMFWYRQDPGLGLRLIYFSYDVKMKEKGDIPEGYSVSREKKERFSLILESASTNQTSMYLCASSFRTGGIGELFFGEGSRLTVL.

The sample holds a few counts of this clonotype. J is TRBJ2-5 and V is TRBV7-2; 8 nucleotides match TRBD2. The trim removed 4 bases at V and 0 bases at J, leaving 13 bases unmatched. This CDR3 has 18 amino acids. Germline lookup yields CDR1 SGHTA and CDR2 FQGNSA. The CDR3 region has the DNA TGTGCCAGCAGCTCCGGACGGCGCGGGGGGTATAACCAAGAGACCCAGTACTTC. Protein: CASSSGRRGGYNQETQYF.

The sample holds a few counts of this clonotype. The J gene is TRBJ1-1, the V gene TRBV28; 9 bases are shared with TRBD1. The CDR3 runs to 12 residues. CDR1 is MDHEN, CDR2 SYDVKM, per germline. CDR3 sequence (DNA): TGTGCGAGCTACAGGGGGCAATTTGAAGCTTTCTTT. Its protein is CASYRGQFEAFF.

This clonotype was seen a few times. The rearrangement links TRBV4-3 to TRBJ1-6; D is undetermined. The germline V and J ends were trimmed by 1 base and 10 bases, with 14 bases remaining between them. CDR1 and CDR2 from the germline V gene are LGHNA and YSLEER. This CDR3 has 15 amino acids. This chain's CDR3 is CASSQVGDMGSPLHF. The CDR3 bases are TGCGCCAGCAGCCAAGTAGGTGACATGGGGTCACCCCTCCACTTT.

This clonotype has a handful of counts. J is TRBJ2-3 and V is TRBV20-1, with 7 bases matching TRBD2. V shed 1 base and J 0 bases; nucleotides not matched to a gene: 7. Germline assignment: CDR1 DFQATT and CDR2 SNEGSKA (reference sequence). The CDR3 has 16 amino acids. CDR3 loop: CSARANGTTSTDTQYF. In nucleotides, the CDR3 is TGCAGTGCTAGAGCTAACGGGACTACCAGCACAGATACGCAGTATTTT.

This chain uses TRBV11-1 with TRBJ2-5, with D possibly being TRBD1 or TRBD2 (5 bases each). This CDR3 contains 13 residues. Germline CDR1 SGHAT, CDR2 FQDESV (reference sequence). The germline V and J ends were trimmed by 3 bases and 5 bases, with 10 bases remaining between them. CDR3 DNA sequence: TGTGCCAGCAGCTTCGGGGCTATGGAGACCCAGTACTTC. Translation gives CASSFGAMETQYF.

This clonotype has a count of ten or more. The CDR3 is CASSFGTGHTDTQYF. Written as DNA, the CDR3 is TGTGCCAGCAGTTTTGGGACAGGTCACACAGATACGCAGTATTTT. The V and J genes are TRBV12-3 or TRBV12-4 and TRBJ2-3; 8 bases are a match to TRBD1. The CDR3 covers 15 residues. The ends lost 3 bases at V and 2 bases at J; junction bases unmatched: 4.

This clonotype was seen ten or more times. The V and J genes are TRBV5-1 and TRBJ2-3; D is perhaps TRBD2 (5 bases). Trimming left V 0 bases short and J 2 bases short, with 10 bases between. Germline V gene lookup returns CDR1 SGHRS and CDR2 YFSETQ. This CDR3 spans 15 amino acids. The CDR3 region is CASSLVPGDTDTQYF. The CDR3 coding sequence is TGCGCCAGCAGCTTGGTTCCCGGGGACACAGATACGCAGTATTTT.

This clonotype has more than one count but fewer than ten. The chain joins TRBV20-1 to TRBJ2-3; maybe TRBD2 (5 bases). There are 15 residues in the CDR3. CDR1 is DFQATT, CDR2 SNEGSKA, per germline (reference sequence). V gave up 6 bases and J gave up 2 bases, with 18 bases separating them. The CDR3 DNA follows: TGCAGTGCCTCCCAACCGGGGTTTTCCACAGATACGCAGTATTTT. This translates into CSASQPGFSTDTQYF.

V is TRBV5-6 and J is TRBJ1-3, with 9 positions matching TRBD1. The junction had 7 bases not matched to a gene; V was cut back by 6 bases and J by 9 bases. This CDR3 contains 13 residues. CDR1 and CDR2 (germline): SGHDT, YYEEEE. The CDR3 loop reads CASILQGAGTIYF. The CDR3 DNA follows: TGTGCCAGCATCCTACAGGGGGCCGGCACCATATATTTT.

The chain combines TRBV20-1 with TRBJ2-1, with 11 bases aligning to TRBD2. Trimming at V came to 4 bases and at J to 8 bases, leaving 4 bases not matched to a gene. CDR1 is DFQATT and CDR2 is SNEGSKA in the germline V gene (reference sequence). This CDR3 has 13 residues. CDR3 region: CSATGLAAYEQFF. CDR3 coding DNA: TGCAGTGCTACGGGACTAGCGGCGTATGAGCAGTTCTTC.

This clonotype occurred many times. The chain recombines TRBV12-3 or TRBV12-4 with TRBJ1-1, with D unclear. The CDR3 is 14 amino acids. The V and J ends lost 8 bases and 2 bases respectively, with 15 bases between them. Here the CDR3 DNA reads TGTGCCAGCTCCTTAAGGGTGGGAAACACTGAAGCTTTCTTT. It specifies CASSLRVGNTEAFF.

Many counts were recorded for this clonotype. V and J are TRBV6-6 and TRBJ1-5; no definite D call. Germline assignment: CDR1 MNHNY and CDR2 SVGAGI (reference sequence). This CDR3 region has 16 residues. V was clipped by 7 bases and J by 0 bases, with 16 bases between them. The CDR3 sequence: CASIPDPLYSNQPQHF. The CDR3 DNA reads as TGTGCCAGCATCCCGGACCCCTTATATAGCAATCAGCCCCAGCATTTT.

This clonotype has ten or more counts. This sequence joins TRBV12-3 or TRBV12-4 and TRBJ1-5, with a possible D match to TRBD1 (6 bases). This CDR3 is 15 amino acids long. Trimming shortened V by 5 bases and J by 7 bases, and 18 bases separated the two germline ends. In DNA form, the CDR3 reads TGTGCCAGCAGTCCCCCAGGGGCTGATACACAGCCCCAGCATTTT. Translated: CASSPPGADTQPQHF.

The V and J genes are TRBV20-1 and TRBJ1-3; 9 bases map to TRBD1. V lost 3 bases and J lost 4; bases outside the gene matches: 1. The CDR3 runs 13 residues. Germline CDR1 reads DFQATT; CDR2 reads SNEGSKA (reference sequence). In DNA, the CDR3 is TGCAGTGCTAGGGGGACAGGGGGAAACACCATATATTTT. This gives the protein CSARGTGGNTIYF.

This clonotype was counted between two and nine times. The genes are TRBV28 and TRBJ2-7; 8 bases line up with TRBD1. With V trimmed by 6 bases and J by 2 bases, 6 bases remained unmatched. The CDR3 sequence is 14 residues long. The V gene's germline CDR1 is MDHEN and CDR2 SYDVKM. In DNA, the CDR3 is TGTGCCAGCAGAGGACAGGGCGGAACCTACGAGCAGTACTTC. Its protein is CASRGQGGTYEQYF. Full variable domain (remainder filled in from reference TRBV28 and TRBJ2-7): DVKVTQSSRYLVKRTGEKVFLECVQDMDHENMFWYRQDPGLGLRLIYFSYDVKMKEKGDIPEGYSVSREKKERFSLILESASTNQTSMYLCASRGQGGTYEQYFGPGTRLTVT.

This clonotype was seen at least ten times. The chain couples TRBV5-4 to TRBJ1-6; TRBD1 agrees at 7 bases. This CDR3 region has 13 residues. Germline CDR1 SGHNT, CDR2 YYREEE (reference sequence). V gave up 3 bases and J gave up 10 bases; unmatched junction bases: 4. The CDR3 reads CASSWDSSSPLHF. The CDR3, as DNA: TGTGCCAGCAGCTGGGACAGCTCGTCACCCCTCCACTTT.

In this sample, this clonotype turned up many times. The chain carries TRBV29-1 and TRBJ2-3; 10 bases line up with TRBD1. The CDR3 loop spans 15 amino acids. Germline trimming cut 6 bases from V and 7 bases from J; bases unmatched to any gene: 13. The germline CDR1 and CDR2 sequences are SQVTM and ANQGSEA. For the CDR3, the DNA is TGCAGCGTGAAACCGGGACAGGGGAAGAGGAATACGCAGTATTTT. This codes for CSVKPGQGKRNTQYF.

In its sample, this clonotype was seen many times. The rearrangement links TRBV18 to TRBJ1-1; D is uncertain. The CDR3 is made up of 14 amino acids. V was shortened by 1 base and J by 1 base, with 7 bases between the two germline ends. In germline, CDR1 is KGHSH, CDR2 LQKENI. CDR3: CASSPLEANTEAFF. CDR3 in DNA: TGTGCCAGCTCACCACTTGAGGCGAACACTGAAGCTTTCTTT.

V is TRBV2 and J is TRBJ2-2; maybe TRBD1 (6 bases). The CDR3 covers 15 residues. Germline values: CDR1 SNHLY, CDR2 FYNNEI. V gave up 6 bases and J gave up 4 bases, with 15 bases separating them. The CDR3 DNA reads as TGTGCCAGCAGCTTACAGGGCCGGGGCACCGGGGAGCTGTTTTTT. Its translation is CASSLQGRGTGELFF.

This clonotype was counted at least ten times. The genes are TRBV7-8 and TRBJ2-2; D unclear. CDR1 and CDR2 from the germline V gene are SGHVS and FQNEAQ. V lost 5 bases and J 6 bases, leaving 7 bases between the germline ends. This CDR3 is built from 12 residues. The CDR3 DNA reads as TGTGCCAGCAGCAAACATCCCGGGGAGCTGTTTTTT. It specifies CASSKHPGELFF.

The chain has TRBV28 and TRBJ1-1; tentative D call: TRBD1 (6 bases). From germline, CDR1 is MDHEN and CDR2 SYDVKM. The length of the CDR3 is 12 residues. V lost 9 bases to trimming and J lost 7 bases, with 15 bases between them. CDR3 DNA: TGTGCCAGTGGACAGCCTACTTTTGAAGCTTTCTTT. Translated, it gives CASGQPTFEAFF.

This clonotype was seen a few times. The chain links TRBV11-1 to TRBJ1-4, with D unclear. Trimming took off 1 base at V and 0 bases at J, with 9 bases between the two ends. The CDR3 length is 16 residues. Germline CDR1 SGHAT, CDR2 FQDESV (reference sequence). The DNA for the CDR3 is TGTGCCAGCAGCTTAGTTGGAGGAGCAACTAATGAAAAACTGTTTTTT. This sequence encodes CASSLVGGATNEKLFF.

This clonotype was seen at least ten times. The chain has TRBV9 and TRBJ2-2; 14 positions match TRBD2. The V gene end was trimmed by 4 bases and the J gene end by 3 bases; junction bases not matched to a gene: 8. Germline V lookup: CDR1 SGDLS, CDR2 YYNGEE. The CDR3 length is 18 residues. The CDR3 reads CASSLGLAGGVYTGELFF. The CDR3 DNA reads TGTGCCAGCAGCCTAGGACTAGCGGGGGGCGTATACACCGGGGAGCTGTTTTTT.

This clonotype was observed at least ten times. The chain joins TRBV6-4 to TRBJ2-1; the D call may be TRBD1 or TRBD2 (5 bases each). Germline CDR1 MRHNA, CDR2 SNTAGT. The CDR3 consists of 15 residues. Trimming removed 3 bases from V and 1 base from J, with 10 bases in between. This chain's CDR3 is CASSERGDSYNEQFF. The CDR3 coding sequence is TGTGCCAGCAGTGAGAGGGGAGATTCCTACAATGAGCAGTTCTTC.